This T cell receptor (beta chain) was identified during a study of blood T cell repertoires in COVID-19. This table comes from immunoSEQ multiplex PCR, and its TCRdb copy is limited to in-frame clones, with some not included. The data show about 150,000 clones, with 89% seen just once and 2.5% to 3.5% held by the top ten. The CDR3 sequence is 13 residues long. CDR1 SGHVS and CDR2 FQNEAQ come from the germline V gene. V lost 11 bases and J lost 0, with 8 bases in between. Material: peripheral blood. The chain joins TRBV7-8 to TRBJ1-6, with D hard to call. This clonotype was sampled from a man aged 55 to 69 with acute or convalescent COVID-19. CDR3 DNA: TGTGCCGTGGGGAGCTCCTATAATTCACCCCTCCACTTT. It codes for CAVGSSYNSPLHF.